The next 19 T cell receptor beta chains were all read from a single sample in a study of blood T cell repertoires in COVID-19. The data were produced by immunoSEQ multiplex PCR, yet TCRdb's version contains in-frame clones alone and is incomplete. The profile shows more than 95,000 clones, about 83% of them singletons. Sequenced input: peripheral blood. All receptors derive from a man aged 55 to 70 with acute or convalescent COVID-19.

This chain uses TRBV5-1 with TRBJ2-4; 8 bases are shared with TRBD2. Germline loops: CDR1 SGHRS, CDR2 YFSETQ. J was trimmed by 0 bases and V by 3 bases; bases with no gene match: 11. The CDR3 length is 18 residues. CDR3 in DNA: TGCGCCAGCAGCTCGAAAGCGGGAGCTGGGGTAGCCAAAAACATTCAGTACTTC. It encodes CASSSKAGAGVAKNIQYF.

The chain couples TRBV7-2 to TRBJ1-6; 8 bases map to TRBD1. The germline gives CDR1 SGHTA, CDR2 FQGNSA. V lost 3 bases to trimming and J lost 0 bases; unmatched junction nucleotides: 4. The CDR3 runs 17 residues. Here the CDR3 DNA reads TGTGCCAGCAGCTTCGGGACAGGTGGCTCCTATAATTCACCCCTCCACTTT. As protein: CASSFGTGGSYNSPLHF. The full variable domain, in which reference TRBV7-2 and TRBJ1-6 provide the parts outside the CDR3, is GAGVSQSPSNKVTEKGKDVELRCDPISGHTALYWYRQSLGQGLEFLIYFQGNSAPDKSGLPSDRFSAERTGGSVSTLTIQRTQQEDSAVYLCASSFGTGGSYNSPLHFGNGTRLTVT.

The gene calls are TRBV18 and TRBJ1-1; 8 bases map to TRBD1. The CDR3 is made up of 14 amino acids. Per the germline V gene, CDR1 is KGHSH and CDR2 is LQKENI. V was pared by 4 bases and J by 6 bases, with 7 bases of the junction left unmatched. CDR3 coding DNA: TGTGCCAGCTCACAAGCGACAGGGGAGGCTGAAGCTTTCTTT. Translation gives CASSQATGEAEAFF. Together with reference TRBV18 and TRBJ1-1, the CDR3 gives the full variable domain: NAGVMQNPRHLVRRRGQEARLRCSPMKGHSHVYWYRQLPEEGLKFMVYLQKENIIDESGMPKERFSAEFPKEGPSILRIQQVVRGDSAAYFCASSQATGEAEAFFGQGTRLTVV.

The chain combines TRBV11-1 with TRBJ1-1; the match to TRBD1 covers 11 bases. CDR3 size: 16 residues. Losses at the gene ends were 5 bases for V and 1 base for J; bases not matched to a gene: 6. Per the germline V gene, CDR1 is SGHAT and CDR2 is FQDESV (reference sequence). The CDR3 sequence is CASSPGTGGRNTEAFF. The CDR3, as DNA: TGTGCCAGCAGCCCCGGGACAGGGGGTCGGAACACTGAAGCTTTCTTT.

This rearrangement joins TRBV6-5 to TRBJ1-2, with TRBD1 as a possible D gene (6 bases). Germline V gene lookup returns CDR1 MNHEY and CDR2 SVGAGI. The V gene lost 6 bases and the J gene lost 3 bases, with 17 bases spanning the gap. CDR3 size: 15 residues. The CDR3 spells CASRPLRGGDYGYTF. CDR3 nucleotide sequence: TGTGCCAGCAGGCCGCTTAGAGGGGGTGACTATGGCTACACCTTC.

The chain combines TRBV27 with TRBJ1-4; D call uncertain. The CDR3 runs 19 residues. The V gene's germline CDR1 is MNHEY and CDR2 SMNVEV (reference sequence). Trimming stripped 11 bases from V and 0 bases from J, with 28 bases between. CDR3 DNA sequence: TGTGCCGGAGTTTATGGTAGGCGGAGAGTTCAAGCAACTAATGAAAAACTGTTTTTT. This translates into CAGVYGRRRVQATNEKLFF.

The V gene is TRBV6-5, the J gene TRBJ2-1; unclear D gene. The CDR3 has 13 residues. Germline lookup yields CDR1 MNHEY and CDR2 SVGAGI. V gave up 6 bases and J gave up 0 bases, with 6 bases separating them. The CDR3 sequence: CASSPDSYNEQFF. The CDR3 DNA reads as TGTGCCAGCAGCCCAGACTCCTACAATGAGCAGTTCTTC.

The rearrangement links TRBV7-3 to TRBJ2-1; 10 bases agree with TRBD2. CDR3 length: 15 residues. V was clipped by 6 bases and J by 6 bases; unmatched bases: 8. CDR1 is SGHTA, CDR2 FQGTGA, per germline. The CDR3 DNA sequence: TGTGCCAGCAGTACCGGCAGCGGGAGGGCCAATGAGCAGTTCTTC. This translates into CASSTGSGRANEQFF.

The V and J genes are TRBV7-3 and TRBJ2-3; 8 bases agree with TRBD2. Germline trimming cut 5 bases from V and 3 bases from J; bases unmatched to any gene: 7. The CDR3 consists of 15 residues. The germline gives CDR1 SGHTA, CDR2 FQGTGA. The CDR3 here is CASSVSGTRTDTQYF. The CDR3 DNA reads as TGTGCCAGCAGCGTTAGCGGGACCAGGACAGATACGCAGTATTTT.

CDR3 in DNA: TGTGCCAGCAGTTCCCCCCAGGGGGGCAATCAGCCCCAGCATTTT. The encoded protein is CASSSPQGGNQPQHF. The chain joins TRBV28 to TRBJ1-5, with 7 bases that match TRBD1. The CDR3 covers 15 residues. Trimming at V came to 4 bases and at J to 2 bases, leaving 5 bases not matched to a gene. Germline V lookup: CDR1 MDHEN, CDR2 SYDVKM.

This chain links TRBV2 with TRBJ1-1; D call uncertain. Trimming took off 6 bases at V and 1 base at J, with 9 bases between the two ends. Germline assignment: CDR1 SNHLY and CDR2 FYNNEI. This CDR3 region has 13 residues. The CDR3 nucleotides read TGTGCCAGCAGGGTCCGGGGGAACACTGAAGCTTTCTTT. Translating gives CASRVRGNTEAFF.

This clone was recorded a few times. The chain carries TRBV24-1 and TRBJ2-7, with D tentatively TRBD2 (5 bases). The CDR3 has 14 residues. In germline, CDR1 is KGHDR, CDR2 SFDVKD. Trimming removed 3 bases from V and 0 bases from J, with 8 bases in between. The CDR3 reads CATSDVGSSYEQYF. The CDR3 coding sequence is TGTGCCACCAGTGATGTGGGGAGCTCCTACGAGCAGTACTTC.

The CDR3 is CASSEPGQGEDTQYF. The CDR3 DNA reads TGTGCCAGCAGTGAACCGGGACAGGGGGAAGATACGCAGTATTTT. The chain joins TRBV6-1 to TRBJ2-3; 11 bases match TRBD1. Trimming took 2 bases from V and 5 from J; bases not matched to a gene: 3. Germline values: CDR1 MNHNS, CDR2 SASEGT. CDR3 length: 15 amino acids.

This sequence joins TRBV2 and TRBJ1-2; 7 positions agree with TRBD1. CDR1 is SNHLY and CDR2 is FYNNEI in the germline V gene. Trimming took 6 bases from V and 2 from J; bases not matched to a gene: 6. This CDR3 region has 14 residues. The CDR3 sequence: CASRLQGLNYGYTF. The CDR3 DNA follows: TGTGCCAGCAGACTACAGGGGCTAAACTATGGCTACACCTTC.

The chain links TRBV9 to TRBJ1-2; D unresolved. CDR1 is SGDLS and CDR2 is YYNGEE in the germline V gene. Trimming left V 2 bases short and J 4 bases short, with 12 bases between. The CDR3 is made up of 14 amino acids. In nucleotides, the CDR3 is TGTGCCAGCAGCGTGAGTGTAACCGGCTATGGCTACACCTTC. Translating it yields CASSVSVTGYGYTF.

This chain joins TRBV5-4 and TRBJ2-7; no definite D call. CDR1 is SGHNT, CDR2 YYREEE, per germline (reference sequence). The germline V and J ends were trimmed by 0 bases and 3 bases, with 10 bases remaining between them. The CDR3 length is 14 residues. For the CDR3, the DNA is TGTGCCAGCAGCTTGGATTCTTCCAGCTACGAGCAGTACTTC. Protein product: CASSLDSSSYEQYF.

The chain is built from TRBV7-9 and TRBJ2-7, with 11 bases lining up with TRBD1. J gave up 3 bases and V 1 base, and 2 bases lay outside the gene matches. Germline loops: CDR1 SEHNR, CDR2 FQNEAQ (reference sequence). This CDR3 has 15 amino acids. The CDR3 bases are TGTGCCAGCAGCTTAGTTGGGACAGGGGGCTACGAGCAGTACTTC. The encoded protein is CASSLVGTGGYEQYF.

This clone has only one observation. The J gene is TRBJ1-3, the V gene TRBV24-1; perhaps TRBD1 as D (6 bases). The V gene's germline CDR1 is KGHDR and CDR2 SFDVKD. The CDR3 covers 14 residues. V shed 3 bases and J shed 9 bases, with 14 bases lying between them. CDR3 sequence: CATSDMTGEGTIYF. CDR3 nucleotides: TGTGCCACCAGTGATATGACAGGAGAAGGCACCATATATTTT.

This chain connects TRBV7-9 to TRBJ2-1, with 10 bases identical to TRBD2. Germline CDR1 and CDR2: SEHNR and FQNEAQ (reference sequence). The length of the CDR3 is 14 residues. V dropped 5 bases and J dropped 10; count of bases not matched to a gene: 8. The CDR3 protein is CASSRLAGSYEQFF. The CDR3 DNA reads as TGTGCCAGCAGCCGACTAGCGGGTTCCTACGAGCAGTTCTTC.